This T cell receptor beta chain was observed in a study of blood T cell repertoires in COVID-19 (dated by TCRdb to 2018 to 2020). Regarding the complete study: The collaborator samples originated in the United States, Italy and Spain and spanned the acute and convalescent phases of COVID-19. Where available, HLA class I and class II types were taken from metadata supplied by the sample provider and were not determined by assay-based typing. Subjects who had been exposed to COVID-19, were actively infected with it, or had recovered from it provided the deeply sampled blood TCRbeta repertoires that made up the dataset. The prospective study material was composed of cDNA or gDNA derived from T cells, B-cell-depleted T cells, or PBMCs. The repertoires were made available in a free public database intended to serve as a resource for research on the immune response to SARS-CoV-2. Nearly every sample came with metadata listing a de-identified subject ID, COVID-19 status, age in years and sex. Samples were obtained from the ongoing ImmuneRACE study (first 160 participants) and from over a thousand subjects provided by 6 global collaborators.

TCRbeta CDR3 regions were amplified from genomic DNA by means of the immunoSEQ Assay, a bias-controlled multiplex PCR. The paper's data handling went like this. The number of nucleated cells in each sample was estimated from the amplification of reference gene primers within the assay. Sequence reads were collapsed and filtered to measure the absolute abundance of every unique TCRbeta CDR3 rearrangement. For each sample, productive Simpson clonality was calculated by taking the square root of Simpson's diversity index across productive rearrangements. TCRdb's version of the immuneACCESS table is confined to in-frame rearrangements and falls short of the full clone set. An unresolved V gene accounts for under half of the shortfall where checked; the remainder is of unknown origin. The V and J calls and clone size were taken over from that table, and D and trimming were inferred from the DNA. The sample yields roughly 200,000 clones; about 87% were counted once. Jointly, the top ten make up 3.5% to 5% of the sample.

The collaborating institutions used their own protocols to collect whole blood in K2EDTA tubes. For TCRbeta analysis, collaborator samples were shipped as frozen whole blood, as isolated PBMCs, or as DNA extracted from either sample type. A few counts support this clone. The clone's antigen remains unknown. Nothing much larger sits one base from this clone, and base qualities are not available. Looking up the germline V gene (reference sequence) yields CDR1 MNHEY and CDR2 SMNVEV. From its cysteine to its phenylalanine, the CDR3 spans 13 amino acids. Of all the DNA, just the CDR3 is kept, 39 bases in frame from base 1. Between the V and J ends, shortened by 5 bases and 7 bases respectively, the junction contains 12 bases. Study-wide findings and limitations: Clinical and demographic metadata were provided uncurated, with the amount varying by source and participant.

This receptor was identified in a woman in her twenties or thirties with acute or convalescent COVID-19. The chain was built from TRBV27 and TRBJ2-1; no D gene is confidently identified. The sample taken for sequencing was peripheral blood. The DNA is TGTGCCAGCAGTCGCACTACAAGAAATGAGCAGTTCTTC. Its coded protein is CASSRTTRNEQFF.